Listed below are T cell receptor beta chains from one sample, sequenced in a study of CD8+ T cells in alopecia areata. Method: immunoSEQ multiplex PCR; TCRdb's copy keeps in-frame clones and lacks some. Here the sample spans approximately 90,000 clones, about two thirds being singletons. Sequencing used CD8+ T cells sorted from blood, obtained at week 44, from a patient treated with tofacitinib. All receptors come from a human donor with alopecia areata. CDR3s leave out the opening cysteine and the closing phenylalanine or tryptophan.

V,CDR3
TRBV4-3,ASSQDRGGPQH
TRBV7-8,ASSVRDSLFRNEQF
TRBV5-1,ASRGQGSGYT
TRBV7-9,ASSLVGGNSNQPQH
TRBV19,ASSLQGSNEQF
TRBV30,AWRDGYEQY
TRBV29-1,SVVGPGDYGYT
TRBV13,ASSPRSSMNTEAF
TRBV30,AWTLVNTEAF
TRBV25-1,ASSTGGADIQY
TRBV11-2,ASSPMTGGYEQY
TRBV7-9,ASSLVGTGSNEQF